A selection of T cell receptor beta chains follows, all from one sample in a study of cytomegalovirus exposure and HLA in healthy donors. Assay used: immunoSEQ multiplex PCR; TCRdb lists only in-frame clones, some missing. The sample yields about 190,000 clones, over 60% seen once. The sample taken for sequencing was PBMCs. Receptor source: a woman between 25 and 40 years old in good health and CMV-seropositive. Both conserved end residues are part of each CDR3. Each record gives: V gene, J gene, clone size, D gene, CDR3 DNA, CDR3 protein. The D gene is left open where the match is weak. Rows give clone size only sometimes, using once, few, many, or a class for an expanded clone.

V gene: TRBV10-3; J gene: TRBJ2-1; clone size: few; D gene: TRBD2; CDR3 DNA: TGTGCCATCAGTTCCTCTAGCGGGGGCCGCAATGAGCAGTTCTTC; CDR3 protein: CAISSSSGGRNEQFF
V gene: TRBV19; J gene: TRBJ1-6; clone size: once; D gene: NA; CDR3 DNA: TGTGCCAGAACTTACAGAAATTCACCCCTCCACTTT; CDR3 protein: CARTYRNSPLHF
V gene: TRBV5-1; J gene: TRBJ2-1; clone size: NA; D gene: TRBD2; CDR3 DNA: TGCGCCAGCAGCTCCTGGCTAGCGGGAACCTACAATGAGCAGTTCTTC; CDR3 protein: CASSSWLAGTYNEQFF
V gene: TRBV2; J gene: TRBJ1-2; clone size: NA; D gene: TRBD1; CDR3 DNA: TGTGCCAGCAGTCAGACAGGGGCTAACTATGGCTACACCTTC; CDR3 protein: CASSQTGANYGYTF
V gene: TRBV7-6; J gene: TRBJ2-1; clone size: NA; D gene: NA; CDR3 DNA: TGTGCCAGCAGCTTAGCGGGAGTGGGGTTTGGCTACAATGAGCAGTTCTTC; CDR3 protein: CASSLAGVGFGYNEQFF
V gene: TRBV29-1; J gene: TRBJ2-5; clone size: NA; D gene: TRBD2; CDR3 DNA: TGCAGCGTTGACTTAGCGGGGGGGGGCGAGACCCAGTACTTC; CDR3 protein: CSVDLAGGGETQYF
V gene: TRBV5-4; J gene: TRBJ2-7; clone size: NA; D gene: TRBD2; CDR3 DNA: TGTGCCAGCACCTCAGCGGGGGGCTACGAGCAGTACTTC; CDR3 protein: CASTSAGGYEQYF
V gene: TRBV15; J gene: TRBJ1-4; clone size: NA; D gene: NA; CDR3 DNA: TGTGCCACCAGCAGAGTTGGGCAGGGGTCGGCAACTAATGAAAAACTGTTTTTT; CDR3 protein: CATSRVGQGSATNEKLFF
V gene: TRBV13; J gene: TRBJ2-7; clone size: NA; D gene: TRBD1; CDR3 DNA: TGTGCCAGCAGCCGCTCGGGGACAGGAGGGTACGAGCAGTACTTC; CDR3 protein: CASSRSGTGGYEQYF
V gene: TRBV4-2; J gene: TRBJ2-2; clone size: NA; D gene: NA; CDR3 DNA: TGTGCCAGCAGCATAAATAGGAACACCGGGGAGCTGTTTTTT; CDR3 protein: CASSINRNTGELFF
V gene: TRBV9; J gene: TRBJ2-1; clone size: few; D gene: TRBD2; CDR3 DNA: TGTGCCAGCAGCGTAGGGCGGGAGTGGGAGCAGTTCTTC; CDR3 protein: CASSVGREWEQFF
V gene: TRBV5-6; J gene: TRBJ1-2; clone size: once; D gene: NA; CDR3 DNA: TGTGCCAGCAGCCAACAGGGTAACTATGGCTACACCTTC; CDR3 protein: CASSQQGNYGYTF